This TCR beta chain was retrieved from a study of T cells expressing NK-cell markers (dated by TCRdb to the early 2020s). Context from the whole study: TCR beta-chain repertoires were profiled in sorted CD3+CD56+NKG2C+, CD3+CD56+NKG2C- and CD3+CD56-NKG2C+ T-cell subsets from seven or eight donors. Seven of the eight sequenced donors were HCMV-seropositive and one was HCMV-seronegative. All eight donors whose samples were sequenced were randomly selected healthy volunteers, three of them men and five women. Illumina HiSeq 2000/2500, MiSeq or NextSeq was used to sequence libraries as 2 x 150 bp reads.

Results the study describes overall, beyond this receptor: Whether the expanded NKG2C-expressing T cell clones were specific for HCMV antigens remained unclear. Those dominant clonotypes were again the most abundant among CD3+CD56-NKG2C+ cells in a handful of donors, at about 25-60.1%. In roughly six donors, the dominant CD3+CD56+NKG2C+ clonotypes were among the top 10 CD8+ clonotypes and accounted for about 1.0-7.5% of CD8+ T cells.

A word on this clonotype: Its antigen is not yet known.

The reads were generated on an Illumina HiSeq 2000. 5'RACE template switching, by which a universal primer site and unique molecular identifiers were added, was used to make TCR beta cDNA libraries. Priming for cDNA synthesis came from the TCR beta constant segment, and two successive PCR amplification steps followed. The paper's processing steps were these. MIGEC handled demultiplexing of the reads and grouping by UMI, while MiTCR was used to assemble and quantify clonotypes. To exclude erroneous sequences, only TCR cDNA sequences supported by at least two reads were retained. The tcR package was used for downstream repertoire analysis, with clonotypes matched between fractions based on CDR3 nucleotide sequence plus V segment. VDJmatch was used to annotate antigen specificity against VDJdb, with one amino acid substitution allowed in CDR3. TCRdb reprocessed the reads, reporting each CDR3 protein sequence once and no DNA. These V and J calls derive from TCRdb rather than the authors' analysis. The table of this sample itemizes around 140,000 distinct CDR3 sequences. Less than 15% of the sample belongs to the ten largest clones.

To determine HCMV serostatus, a commercial ELISA kit was used to detect HCMV-specific IgG in serum. Ficoll density gradient centrifugation was used to isolate peripheral blood mononuclear cells from blood. According to the germline V gene, CDR1 reads MGHDK and CDR2 reads SYGVNS. Measured from the cysteine to the phenylalanine, the CDR3 is 12 residues long. No DNA accompanies this entry. Rearrangement joined TRBV25-1 to TRBJ2-3; there is no DNA to check the TCRdb D call of TRBD2. The sequence was obtained from a man younger than 35 in good health. Donor details come from another sample of the same person, matched by shared clones. Input material: blood T cells: a sorted CD56 or NKG2C T cell subset, CD4+ or CD8+ T cells, or bulk PBMC T cells (not recorded which). CDR3 loop: CASSESGSGQYF.